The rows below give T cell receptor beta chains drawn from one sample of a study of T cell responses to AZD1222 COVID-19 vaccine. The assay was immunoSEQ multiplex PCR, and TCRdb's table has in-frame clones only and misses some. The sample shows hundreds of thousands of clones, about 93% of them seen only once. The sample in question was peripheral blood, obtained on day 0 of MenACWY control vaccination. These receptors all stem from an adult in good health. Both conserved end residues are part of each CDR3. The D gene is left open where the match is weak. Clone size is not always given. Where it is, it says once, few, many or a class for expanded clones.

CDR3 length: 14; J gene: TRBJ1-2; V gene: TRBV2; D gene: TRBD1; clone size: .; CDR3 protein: CASSDARGHYGYTF; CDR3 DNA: TGTGCCAGCAGTGACGCGAGGGGGCATTATGGCTACACCTTC
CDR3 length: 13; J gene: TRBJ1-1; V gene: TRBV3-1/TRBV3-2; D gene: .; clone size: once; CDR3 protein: CASSQAENTEAFF; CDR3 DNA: TGTGCCAGCAGCCAAGCAGAGAACACTGAAGCTTTCTTT
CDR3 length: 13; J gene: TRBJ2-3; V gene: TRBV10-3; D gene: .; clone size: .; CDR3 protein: CAISESGVDTQYF; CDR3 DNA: TGTGCCATCAGTGAGTCGGGGGTAGATACGCAGTATTTT
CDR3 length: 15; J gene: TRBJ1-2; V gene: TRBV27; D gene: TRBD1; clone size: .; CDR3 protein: CASSLSPGQGEGYTF; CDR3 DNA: TGTGCCAGCAGTTTATCACCGGGACAGGGGGAGGGCTACACCTTC
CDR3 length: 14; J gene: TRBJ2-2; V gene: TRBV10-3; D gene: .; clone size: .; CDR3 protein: CAIGGGGNTGELFF; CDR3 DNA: TGTGCCATCGGAGGGGGAGGGAACACCGGGGAGCTGTTTTTT
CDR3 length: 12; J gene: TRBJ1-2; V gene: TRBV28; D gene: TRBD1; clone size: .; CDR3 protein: CASIGTGYGYTF; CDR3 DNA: TGTGCCAGCATCGGGACAGGCTATGGCTACACCTTC
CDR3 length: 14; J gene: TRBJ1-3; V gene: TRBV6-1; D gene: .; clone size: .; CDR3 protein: CASSPIGTGNTIYF; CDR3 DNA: TGTGCCAGCAGCCCCATCGGGACTGGAAACACCATATATTTT
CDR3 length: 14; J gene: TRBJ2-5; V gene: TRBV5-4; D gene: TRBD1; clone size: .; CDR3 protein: CASSSGQGHETQYF; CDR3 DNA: TGTGCCAGCAGCTCGGGACAGGGGCACGAGACCCAGTACTTC
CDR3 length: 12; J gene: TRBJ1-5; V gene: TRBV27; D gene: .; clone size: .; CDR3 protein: CASSRSGAPQHF; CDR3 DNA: TGTGCCAGCAGTCGTTCGGGAGCGCCCCAGCATTTT
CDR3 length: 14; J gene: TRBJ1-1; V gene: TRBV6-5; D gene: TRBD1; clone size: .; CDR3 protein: CASSRGQGASEAFF; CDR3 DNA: TGTGCCAGCAGTCGGGGACAGGGGGCGTCAGAAGCTTTCTTT
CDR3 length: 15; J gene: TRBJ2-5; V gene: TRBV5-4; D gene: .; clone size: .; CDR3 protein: CASIPFGALVETQYF; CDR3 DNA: TGTGCCAGCATTCCTTTTGGCGCCCTCGTGGAGACCCAGTACTTC
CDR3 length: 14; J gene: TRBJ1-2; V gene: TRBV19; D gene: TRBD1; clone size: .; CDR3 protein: CASRLDRGEYGYTF; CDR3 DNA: TGTGCCAGTAGGTTGGACAGGGGAGAATATGGCTACACCTTC
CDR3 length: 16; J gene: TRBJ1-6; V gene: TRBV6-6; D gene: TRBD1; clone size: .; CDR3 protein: CASSWDRGSYNSPLHF; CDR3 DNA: TGTGCCAGCAGTTGGGACAGGGGATCCTATAATTCACCCCTCCACTTT
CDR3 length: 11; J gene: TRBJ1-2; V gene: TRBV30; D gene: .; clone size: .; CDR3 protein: CAWSIQGGYTF; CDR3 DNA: TGTGCCTGGAGTATACAGGGTGGCTACACCTTC
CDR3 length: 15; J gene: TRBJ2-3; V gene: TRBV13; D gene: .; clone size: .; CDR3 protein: CASSSYRDSTDTQYF; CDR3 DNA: TGTGCCAGCAGCTCCTACCGGGACTCGACAGATACGCAGTATTTT
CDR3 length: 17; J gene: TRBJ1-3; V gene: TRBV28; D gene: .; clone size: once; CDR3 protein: CASSPVGGLRSGNTIYF; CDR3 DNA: TGTGCCAGCAGCCCTGTCGGGGGACTCCGCTCTGGAAACACCATATATTTT
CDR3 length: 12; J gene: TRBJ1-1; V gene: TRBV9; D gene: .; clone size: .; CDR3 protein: CASCRGATEAFF; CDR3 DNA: TGTGCCAGCTGTCGGGGGGCCACTGAAGCTTTCTTT
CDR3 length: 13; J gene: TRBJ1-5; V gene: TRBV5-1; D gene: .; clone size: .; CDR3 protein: CASSWDVNQPQHF; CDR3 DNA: TGCGCCAGCAGCTGGGACGTCAATCAGCCCCAGCATTTT
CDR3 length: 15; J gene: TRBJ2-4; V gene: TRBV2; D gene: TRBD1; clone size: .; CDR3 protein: CASSERQGAGNIQYF; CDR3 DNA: TGTGCCAGCAGTGAGAGACAGGGCGCGGGAAACATTCAGTACTTC
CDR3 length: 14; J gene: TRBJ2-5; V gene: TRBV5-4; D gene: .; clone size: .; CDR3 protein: CASSWGRGGETQYF; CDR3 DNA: TGTGCCAGCAGCTGGGGCAGGGGGGGAGAGACCCAGTACTTC
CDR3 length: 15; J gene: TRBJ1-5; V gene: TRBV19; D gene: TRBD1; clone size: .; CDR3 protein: CASSSTGTGYQPQHF; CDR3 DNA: TGTGCCAGTAGTTCCACCGGGACAGGGTACCAGCCCCAGCATTTT
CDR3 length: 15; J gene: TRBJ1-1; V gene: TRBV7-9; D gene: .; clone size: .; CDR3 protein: CASSPLRGGDTEAFF; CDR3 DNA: TGTGCCAGCAGCCCTCTGAGGGGGGGGGACACTGAAGCTTTCTTT
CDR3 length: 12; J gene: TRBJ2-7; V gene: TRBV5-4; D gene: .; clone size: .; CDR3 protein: CASSLDEKEQYF; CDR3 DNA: TGTGCCAGCAGCTTGGATGAAAAAGAGCAGTACTTC
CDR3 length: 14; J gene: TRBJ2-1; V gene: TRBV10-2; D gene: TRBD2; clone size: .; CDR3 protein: CASRVSGGPNEQFF; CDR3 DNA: TGCGCCAGCAGAGTGAGCGGGGGCCCCAATGAGCAGTTCTTC
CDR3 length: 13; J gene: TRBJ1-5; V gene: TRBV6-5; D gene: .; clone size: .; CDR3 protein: CASRGYSNQPQHF; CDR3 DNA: TGTGCCAGCAGGGGTTATAGCAATCAGCCCCAGCATTTT
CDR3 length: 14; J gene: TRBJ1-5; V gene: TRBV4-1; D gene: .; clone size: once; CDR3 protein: CASSQSGGNQPQHF; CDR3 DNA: TGCGCCAGCAGCCAGTCAGGGGGCAATCAGCCCCAGCATTTT
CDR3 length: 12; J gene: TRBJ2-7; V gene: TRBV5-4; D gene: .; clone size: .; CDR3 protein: CASSLAKAEQYF; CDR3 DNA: TGTGCCAGCAGCTTGGCCAAAGCGGAGCAGTACTTC
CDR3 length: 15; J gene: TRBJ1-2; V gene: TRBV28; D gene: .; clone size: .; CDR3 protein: CASSLLLGGGYGYTF; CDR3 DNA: TGTGCCAGCAGCCTGCTGTTGGGGGGCGGCTATGGCTACACCTTC
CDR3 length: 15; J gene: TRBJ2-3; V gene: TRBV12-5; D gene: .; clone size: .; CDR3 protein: CASATGQGSTDTQYF; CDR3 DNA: TGTGCTAGTGCCACCGGCCAGGGCAGCACAGATACGCAGTATTTT
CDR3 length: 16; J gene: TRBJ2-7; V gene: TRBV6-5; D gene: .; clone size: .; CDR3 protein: CASSYIVGVRSYEQYF; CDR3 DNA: TGTGCCAGCAGTTACATTGTTGGGGTGAGGTCCTACGAGCAGTACTTC
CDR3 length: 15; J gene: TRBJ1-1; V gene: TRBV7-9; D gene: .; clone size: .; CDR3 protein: CASSLFAGVNTEAFF; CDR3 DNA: TGTGCCAGCAGCTTATTCGCAGGGGTGAACACTGAAGCTTTCTTT
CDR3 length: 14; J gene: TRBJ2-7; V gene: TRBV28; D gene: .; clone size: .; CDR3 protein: CASSLWGVAYEQYF; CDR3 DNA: TGTGCCAGCAGTTTATGGGGAGTTGCTTACGAGCAGTACTTC
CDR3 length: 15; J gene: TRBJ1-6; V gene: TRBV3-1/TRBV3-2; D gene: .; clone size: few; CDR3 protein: CASSPRQSNVTPLHF; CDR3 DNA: TGTGCCAGCAGCCCAAGACAGTCCAATGTCACACCCCTCCACTTT
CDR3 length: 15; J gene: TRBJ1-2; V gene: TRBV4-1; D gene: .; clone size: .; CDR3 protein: CASSPQGSVTGGYTF; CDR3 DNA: TGCGCCAGCAGCCCTCAAGGGTCAGTCACGGGTGGCTACACCTTC
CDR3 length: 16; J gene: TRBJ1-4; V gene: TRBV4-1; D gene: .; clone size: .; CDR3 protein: CASSQVEDRLNEKLFF; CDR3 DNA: TGCGCCAGCAGCCAAGTAGAGGACAGACTAAATGAAAAACTGTTTTTT
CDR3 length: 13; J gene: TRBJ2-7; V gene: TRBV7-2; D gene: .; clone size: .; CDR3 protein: CASSLSQSDEQYF; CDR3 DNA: TGTGCCAGCAGCTTGAGTCAGTCCGACGAGCAGTACTTC
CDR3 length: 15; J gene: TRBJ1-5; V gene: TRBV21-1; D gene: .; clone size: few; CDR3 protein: CASSILIRGNQPQHF; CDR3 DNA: TGTGCCAGCAGCATCTTAATCCGGGGTAATCAGCCCCAGCATTTT
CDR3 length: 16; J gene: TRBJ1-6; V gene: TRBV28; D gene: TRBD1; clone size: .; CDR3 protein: CASSPQGQGSHSPLHF; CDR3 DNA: TGTGCCAGCAGTCCACAGGGACAGGGATCACATTCACCCCTCCACTTT
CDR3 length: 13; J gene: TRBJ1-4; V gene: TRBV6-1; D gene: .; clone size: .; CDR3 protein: CASSDRSNEKLFF; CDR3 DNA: TGTGCCAGCAGTGACAGGTCTAATGAAAAACTGTTTTTT
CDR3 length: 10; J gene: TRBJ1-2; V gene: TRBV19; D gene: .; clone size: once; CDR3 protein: CASYHYGYTF; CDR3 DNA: TGTGCCAGTTACCACTATGGCTACACCTTC
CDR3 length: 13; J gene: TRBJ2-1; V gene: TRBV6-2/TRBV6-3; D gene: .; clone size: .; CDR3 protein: CASSRGAFYLQFF; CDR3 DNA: TGTGCCAGCAGCCGGGGGGCCTTTTATCTCCAGTTCTTC
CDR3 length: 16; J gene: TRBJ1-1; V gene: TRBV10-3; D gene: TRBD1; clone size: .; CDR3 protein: CAISIQGSGMNTEAFF; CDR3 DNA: TGTGCCATCAGTATACAGGGGTCTGGCATGAACACTGAAGCTTTCTTT
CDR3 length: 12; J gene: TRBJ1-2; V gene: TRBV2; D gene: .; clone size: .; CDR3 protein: CASSAEVGGYTF; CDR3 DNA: TGTGCCAGCAGTGCAGAAGTGGGCGGCTACACCTTC
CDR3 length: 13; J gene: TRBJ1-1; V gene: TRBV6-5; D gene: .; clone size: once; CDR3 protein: CASRRDKNTEAFF; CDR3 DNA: TGTGCCAGCAGACGTGATAAGAACACTGAAGCTTTCTTT
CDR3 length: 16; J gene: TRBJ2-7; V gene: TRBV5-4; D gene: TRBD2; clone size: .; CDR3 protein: CASSLAKSGGAYEQYF; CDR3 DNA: TGTGCCAGCAGCTTGGCCAAGAGCGGGGGGGCCTACGAGCAGTACTTC
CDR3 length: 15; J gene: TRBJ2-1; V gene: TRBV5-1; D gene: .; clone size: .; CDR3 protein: CASSLESSRGYEQFF; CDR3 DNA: TGCGCCAGCAGCTTGGAATCTAGTAGGGGTTATGAGCAGTTCTTC
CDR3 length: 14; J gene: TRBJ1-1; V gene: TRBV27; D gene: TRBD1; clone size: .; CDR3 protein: CASSLDRVRAEAFF; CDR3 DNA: TGTGCCAGCAGTTTAGACAGGGTTAGGGCTGAAGCTTTCTTT
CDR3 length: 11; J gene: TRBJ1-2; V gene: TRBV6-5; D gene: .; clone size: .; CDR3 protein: CASRDSYGYTF; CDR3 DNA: TGTGCCAGCAGAGACTCCTATGGCTACACCTTC
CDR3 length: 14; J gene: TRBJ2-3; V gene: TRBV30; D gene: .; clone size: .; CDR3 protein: CAWSGGGSTDTQYF; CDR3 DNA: TGTGCCTGGAGCGGTGGGGGGAGCACAGATACGCAGTATTTT
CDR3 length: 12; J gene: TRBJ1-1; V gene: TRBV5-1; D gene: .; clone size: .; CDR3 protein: CASSLADTEAFF; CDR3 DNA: TGCGCCAGCAGCTTGGCGGACACTGAAGCTTTCTTT
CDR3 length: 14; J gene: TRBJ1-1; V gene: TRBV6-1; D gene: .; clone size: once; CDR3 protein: CASSESIGRTEAFF; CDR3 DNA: TGTGCCAGCAGTGAAAGTATAGGGAGGACTGAAGCTTTCTTT
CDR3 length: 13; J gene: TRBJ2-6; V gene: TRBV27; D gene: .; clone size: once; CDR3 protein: CASRTSGANVLTF; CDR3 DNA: TGTGCCAGCAGAACCTCTGGGGCCAACGTCCTGACTTTC
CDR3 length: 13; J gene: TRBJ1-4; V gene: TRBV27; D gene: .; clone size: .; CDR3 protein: CASKDRVGEKLFF; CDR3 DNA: TGTGCCAGTAAAGACCGGGTCGGGGAAAAACTGTTTTTT